Presented here are 7 T cell receptor beta chains from one specimen sequenced in a study of cytomegalovirus exposure and HLA in healthy donors. PCR employed 60 Vbeta and 13 Jbeta primers. Assay used: immunoSEQ multiplex PCR; TCRdb lists only in-frame clones, some missing. The data contain about 180,000 clones, 80% to 90% of them singletons. What was sequenced was PBMCs. These receptors originate from a girl aged 10 to 17 in good health and CMV-seropositive.

This chain links TRBV7-9 with TRBJ2-1; TRBD1 is a possible D gene (6 bases). The CDR3 consists of 17 residues. Deletions cut 2 bases from V and 5 bases from J, with 19 bases between. The germline CDR1 and CDR2 sequences are SEHNR and FQNEAQ (reference sequence). This chain's CDR3 is CASSLPTGTLKNNEQFF. In DNA, the CDR3 is TGTGCCAGCAGCTTACCTACAGGGACCCTTAAGAACAATGAGCAGTTCTTC.

The chain has TRBV7-2 and TRBJ2-7, with D possibly TRBD2 on 5 matching bases. The length of the CDR3 is 14 residues. The germline V and J ends were trimmed by 5 bases and 2 bases, with 13 bases remaining between them. Germline V gene lookup returns CDR1 SGHTA and CDR2 FQGNSA. DNA for the CDR3: TGTGCCAGCAGCCTCGGACCCGGGACCTACGAGCAGTACTTC. Protein: CASSLGPGTYEQYF.

The rearrangement links TRBV4-1 to TRBJ2-7; TRBD1 is a possible D gene (5 bases). This CDR3 contains 16 residues. V lost 0 bases and J lost 1, with 13 bases in between. The V gene's germline CDR1 is MGHRA and CDR2 YSYEKL. The CDR3 loop is CASSQEVSRASYEQYF. The CDR3 DNA reads as TGCGCCAGCAGCCAAGAGGTCTCCAGGGCTTCCTACGAGCAGTACTTC.

The chain uses TRBV19 and TRBJ1-4, with a tentative D call TRBD1 (6 bases). Germline CDR1 is LNHDA and CDR2 is SQIVND (reference sequence). V dropped 6 bases and J dropped 5 bases, with 13 bases sitting between them. The CDR3 loop spans 14 amino acids. The CDR3: CASRLRDNNEKLFF. The CDR3 DNA sequence: TGTGCCAGTAGGCTCCGGGACAACAATGAAAAACTGTTTTTT.

The chain combines TRBV4-2 with TRBJ1-5; 7 bases match TRBD1. Trimming took 4 bases from V and 3 from J; bases not matched to a gene: 9. Germline CDR1 is LGHNA and CDR2 is YNFKEQ. The CDR3 length is 16 residues. CDR3 DNA: TGTGCCAGCAGCCCAACGACAGGGCGCTACAATCAGCCCCAGCATTTT. Protein product: CASSPTTGRYNQPQHF.

This CDR3 reads CATSRGGQAKNQPQHF. CDR3 sequence (DNA): TGTGCCACCAGCAGGGGGGGACAGGCTAAGAATCAGCCCCAGCATTTT. The chain joins TRBV15 to TRBJ1-5; TRBD1 matches at 8 bases. Germline V gene lookup returns CDR1 LNHNV and CDR2 YYDKDF (reference sequence). After removal of 3 bases from V and 4 bases from J, the junction contained 8 bases not matched to a gene. The CDR3 loop spans 16 amino acids. Together with reference TRBV15 and TRBJ1-5, the CDR3 gives the full variable domain: DAMVIQNPRYQVTQFGKPVTLSCSQTLNHNVMYWYQQKSSQAPKLLFHYYDKDFNNEADTPDNFQSRRPNTSFCFLDIRSPGLGDTAMYLCATSRGGQAKNQPQHFGDGTRLSIL.

The genes are TRBV5-1 and TRBJ2-5; 12 nucleotides agree with TRBD2. Trimming took 2 bases from V and 3 from J; bases not matched to a gene: 5. Germline loops: CDR1 SGHRS, CDR2 YFSETQ. CDR3 length: 16 amino acids. CDR3 sequence: CASSLTSGGTKETQYF. CDR3 sequence (DNA): TGCGCCAGCAGCTTAACTAGCGGGGGGACCAAAGAGACCCAGTACTTC.